Shown below are 29 T cell receptor beta chains from a single sample sequenced in a study of CD8 T cells in Susac syndrome. Random hexamers were used to reverse transcribe 0.5 to 1 ug of RNA. Each CDR3 protein gets one entry after TCRdb re-called the immunoSEQ multiplex PCR reads with MiXCR. The table includes under 55,000 distinct CDR3 sequences, roughly 93% detected once. The sample consisted of CD8+ T cells from PBMCs. Receptors were obtained from a human donor with multiple sclerosis.

The chain's CDR3 is CSPKGGQGYNEQFF. The CDR3 DNA follows: TGCAGTCCAAAGGGGGGACAGGGGTACAATGAGCAGTTCTTC. This chain uses TRBV20-1 with TRBJ2-1; 10 nucleotides align to TRBD1. V shed 8 bases, J shed 4 bases, and the junction held 8 bases outside the gene matches. The CDR3 consists of 14 residues. The germline V gene encodes CDR1 DFQATT and CDR2 SNEGSKA (reference sequence).

The J gene is TRBJ1-1, the V gene TRBV30; no clear D. The germline V gene has CDR1 GTSNPN and CDR2 SVGIG (reference sequence). This CDR3 is 11 amino acids long. The V end lost 5 bases, the J end lost 5 bases, and 9 bases lay between the germline ends. The CDR3 spells CAWGPRTEAFF. In DNA, the CDR3 is TGTGCCTGGGGCCCCAGGACTGAAGCTTTCTTT.

In DNA form, the CDR3 reads TGCAGCGTTGAATCGGACAGGGGGCTCTACGAGCAGTACTTC. Translation: CSVESDRGLYEQYF. The V gene is TRBV29-1, the J gene TRBJ2-7; 11 positions match TRBD1. Germline lookup yields CDR1 SQVTM and CDR2 ANQGSEA. CDR3 size: 14 residues. Losses at the gene ends were 2 bases for V and 3 bases for J; bases not matched to a gene: 3.

The chain recombines TRBV13 with TRBJ1-1; a weak D match, TRBD1 (5 bases). Germline assignment: CDR1 PRHDT and CDR2 FYEKMQ (reference sequence). The CDR3 length is 14 residues. Trimming cost V 6 bases and J 3 bases, with 14 bases left between them. CDR3 in amino acids: CASSKGLGHTEAFF. DNA for the CDR3: TGTGCCAGCAGTAAGGGGTTGGGGCACACTGAAGCTTTCTTT. Complete variable domain (other parts from reference TRBV13 and TRBJ1-1): AAGVIQSPRHLIKEKRETATLKCYPIPRHDTVYWYQQGPGQDPQFLISFYEKMQSDKGSIPDRFSAQQFSDYHSELNMSSLELGDSALYFCASSKGLGHTEAFFGQGTRLTVV.

This chain uses TRBV4-1 with TRBJ2-7; TRBD1 is a possible D gene (5 bases). Germline V gene sequence: CDR1 MGHRA, CDR2 YSYEKL. Trimming took off 7 bases at V and 6 bases at J, with 13 bases between the two ends. The CDR3 consists of 12 residues. The CDR3 DNA sequence: TGCGCCAGCAATAATCCAGGGATCGAGCAGTACTTC. Residues: CASNNPGIEQYF.

The chain combines TRBV7-9 with TRBJ2-7; D is possibly TRBD2 (6 bases). Looked up from germline, CDR1 is SEHNR and CDR2 is FQNEAQ (reference sequence). The CDR3 runs 14 residues. The germline V and J ends were trimmed by 5 bases and 3 bases, with 14 bases remaining between them. DNA of the CDR3: TGTGCCAGCAGCCCGGCGGGAATGGACTACGAGCAGTACTTC. Protein sequence: CASSPAGMDYEQYF.

The chain combines TRBV11-2 with TRBJ2-1, with 8 positions matching TRBD2. The ends lost 5 bases at V and 6 bases at J; junction bases unmatched: 3. Germline CDR1 SGHAT, CDR2 FQNNGV. This CDR3 has 13 residues. The CDR3 DNA reads as TGTGCCAGCAGCCCTGGGACTAGCAATGAGCAGTTCTTC. It is translated as CASSPGTSNEQFF.

This sequence joins TRBV19 and TRBJ2-7; 11 positions match TRBD2. This CDR3 region has 15 residues. Germline-derived CDR1 and CDR2 are LNHDA and SQIVND (reference sequence). With 6 bases clipped from V and 1 base from J, the junction kept 5 bases outside the gene matches. CDR3: CASSPGTSGSYEQYF. CDR3 DNA: TGTGCCAGTAGCCCCGGGACTAGCGGTTCCTACGAGCAGTACTTC.

This sequence joins TRBV30 and TRBJ1-1; the D gene is possibly TRBD1 (5 bases). The CDR3 covers 14 residues. V was clipped by 2 bases and J by 6 bases, with 16 bases between them. Germline V lookup: CDR1 GTSNPN, CDR2 SVGIG (reference sequence). In nucleotides, the CDR3 is TGTGCCTGGAGTACGTTGAGGCCGGGGGCTGAAGCTTTCTTT. Its translation is CAWSTLRPGAEAFF.

The V gene is TRBV3-1, the J gene TRBJ2-4; D not resolved. The ends were cut back, 1 base at V and 3 bases at J, with 7 bases in the middle. This CDR3 spans 14 amino acids. Germline values: CDR1 LGHDT, CDR2 YNNKEL (reference sequence). For the CDR3, the DNA is TGTGCCAGCAGCCAAGGCAGGTACAAAAACATTCAGTACTTC. This sequence encodes CASSQGRYKNIQYF.

This clonotype occurred once. This sequence joins TRBV9 and TRBJ2-5; D is unclear. There are 16 residues in the CDR3. Trimming stripped 0 bases from V and 5 bases from J, with 17 bases between. CDR1 and CDR2 from the germline V gene are SGDLS and YYNGEE. CDR3 DNA: TGTGCCAGCAGCGTAGATGTCGTGGGCATCGGGGAGACCCAGTACTTC. Translation gives CASSVDVVGIGETQYF.

The rearrangement links TRBV29-1 to TRBJ2-1; TRBD2 agrees at 13 bases. The length of the CDR3 is 15 residues. The V gene end was trimmed by 1 base and the J gene end by 8 bases; junction bases not matched to a gene: 5. Germline CDR1 is SQVTM and CDR2 is ANQGSEA. CDR3 loop: CSVEGTSGGVDEQFF. The DNA for the CDR3 is TGCAGCGTTGAAGGGACTAGCGGGGGTGTCGATGAGCAGTTCTTC.

The CDR3 spells CASSPSSNQPQHF. The CDR3 DNA reads TGTGCCAGCAGTCCAAGTAGCAATCAGCCCCAGCATTTT. The chain is built from TRBV27 and TRBJ1-5; no clear D. This CDR3 has 13 amino acids. Germline values: CDR1 MNHEY, CDR2 SMNVEV (reference sequence). V lost 5 bases and J lost 0, with 5 bases in between.

The chain is built from TRBV15 and TRBJ2-7; D unclear. Per the germline V gene, CDR1 is LNHNV and CDR2 is YYDKDF (reference sequence). The CDR3 totals 13 residues. V gave up 1 base and J gave up 5 bases, with 9 bases separating them. The DNA of the CDR3 is TGTGCCACCAGCAGAGGTACCAGAGACGAGCAGTACTTC. Its protein is CATSRGTRDEQYF.

The V call is TRBV5-1, the J call TRBJ2-7; 8 bases fit TRBD1. Germline V gene sequence: CDR1 SGHRS, CDR2 YFSETQ. The CDR3 totals 14 residues. V gave up 3 bases and J gave up 3 bases; unmatched junction bases: 5. CDR3 nucleotides: TGCGCCAGCAGCTCGACAGGGGCTTACTACGAGCAGTACTTC. Protein sequence: CASSSTGAYYEQYF.

The chain links TRBV25-1 to TRBJ1-1, with a weak D call TRBD1 (6 bases). Trimming removed 6 bases from V and 6 bases from J, with 14 bases in between. Germline V gene lookup returns CDR1 MGHDK and CDR2 SYGVNS. The CDR3 length is 13 residues. CDR3 sequence (DNA): TGTGCCAGCAGCCCGCCAGGGGCAGCTGAAGCTTTCTTT. This codes for CASSPPGAAEAFF.

This chain connects TRBV27 to TRBJ1-5; the D gene is possibly TRBD1 (6 bases). The CDR3 has 17 residues. In germline, CDR1 is MNHEY, CDR2 SMNVEV (reference sequence). Trimming stripped 4 bases from V and 6 bases from J, with 22 bases between. The CDR3 region is CASSSLNRDPEGQPQHF. The CDR3, as DNA: TGTGCCAGCAGTTCGCTAAACAGGGACCCCGAAGGTCAGCCCCAGCATTTT.

The rearrangement uses TRBV20-1 and TRBJ1-2, with TRBD1 as a possible D gene (6 bases). V lost 2 bases and J 4 bases, leaving 11 bases between the germline ends. From germline, CDR1 is DFQATT and CDR2 SNEGSKA (reference sequence). This CDR3 region has 13 residues. DNA of the CDR3: TGCAGTGCTAGATCCGGGACATCCTATGGCTACACCTTC. Translating gives CSARSGTSYGYTF.

The CDR3 sequence: CASSQEIGEYGYTF. CDR3 in DNA: TGTGCCAGCAGCCAAGAAATAGGGGAATATGGCTACACCTTC. This sequence joins TRBV3-1 and TRBJ1-2; a weak D match, TRBD1 (5 bases). Trimming removed 0 bases from V and 5 bases from J, with 10 bases in between. Germline V gene lookup returns CDR1 LGHDT and CDR2 YNNKEL (reference sequence). The CDR3 runs to 14 residues.

The rearrangement uses TRBV7-9 and TRBJ2-1, with 10 bases matching TRBD1. Per the germline V gene, CDR1 is SEHNR and CDR2 is FQNEAQ (reference sequence). V lost 3 bases, J lost 14 bases, and 4 bases stayed unmatched. The length of the CDR3 is 12 residues. The CDR3: CASSLSGQGKFF. CDR3 DNA sequence: TGTGCCAGCAGCTTGTCGGGACAGGGGAAGTTCTTC. The full variable domain, its missing parts supplied by reference TRBV7-9 and TRBJ2-1, is DTGVSQNPRHKITKRGQNVTFRCDPISEHNRLYWYRQTLGQGPEFLTYFQNEAQLEKSRLLSDRFSAERPKGSFSTLEIQRTEQGDSAMYLCASSLSGQGKFFGPGTRLTVL.

The chain joins TRBV6-2 or TRBV6-3 to TRBJ1-5; no clear D. Germline-derived CDR1 and CDR2 are MNHEY and SVGEGT. Trimming left V 7 bases short and J 6 bases short, with 13 bases between. The CDR3 extends over 13 amino acids. CDR3 sequence: CASTPGERQPQHF. CDR3 nucleotides: TGTGCCAGCACCCCCGGGGAACGTCAGCCCCAGCATTTT.

The V call is TRBV2, the J call TRBJ2-5; a weak D match, TRBD2 (5 bases). CDR3 length equals 16 residues. The V end lost 1 base, the J end lost 1 base, and 13 bases lay between the germline ends. Per germline, CDR1 SNHLY and CDR2 FYNNEI. In DNA, the CDR3 is TGTGCCAGCAGTGAAGAAGGCGGGTCGGGCCAAGAGACCCAGTACTTC. Amino acids: CASSEEGGSGQETQYF.

The chain combines TRBV7-9 with TRBJ2-1; 13 bases are a match to TRBD2. The V gene end was trimmed by 7 bases and the J gene end by 9 bases; junction bases not matched to a gene: 6. The CDR3 is made up of 14 amino acids. In germline, CDR1 is SEHNR, CDR2 FQNEAQ (reference sequence). The CDR3: CASKTSGGSREQFF. CDR3 in DNA: TGTGCCAGCAAGACTAGCGGGGGGTCGCGTGAGCAGTTCTTC.

The gene calls are TRBV10-3 and TRBJ2-7; 7 positions agree with TRBD1. This CDR3 spans 18 amino acids. Germline trimming cut 2 bases from V and 0 bases from J; bases unmatched to any gene: 13. Germline V gene data show CDR1 as ENHRY and CDR2 as SYGVKD. DNA of the CDR3: TGTGCCATCAGTGAGCCCGACGTACCGCAGGGGGACTCCTACGAGCAGTACTTC. This codes for CAISEPDVPQGDSYEQYF.

The chain employs TRBV5-6 and TRBJ2-7; 9 bases match TRBD1. Germline values: CDR1 SGHDT, CDR2 YYEEEE. V lost 0 bases, J lost 5 bases, and 6 bases stayed unmatched. The CDR3 is 15 amino acids. CDR3 loop: CASSLGQGVGHEQYF. The CDR3 DNA is TGTGCCAGCAGCTTGGGACAGGGGGTTGGGCACGAGCAGTACTTC.

The CDR3 nucleotides read TGTGCCAGCAGCAATGACAGGAGCGTGGAGACCCAGTACTTC. Its protein product is CASSNDRSVETQYF. The chain links TRBV7-9 to TRBJ2-5; D is perhaps TRBD1 (6 bases). The CDR3 consists of 14 residues. V was pared by 5 bases and J by 5 bases, with 15 bases between. The germline V gene has CDR1 SEHNR and CDR2 FQNEAQ (reference sequence).

Only one count was recorded for this clonotype. This sequence joins TRBV11-2 and TRBJ2-7, with D perhaps matching TRBD1 (6 bases). Germline V gene lookup returns CDR1 SGHAT and CDR2 FQNNGV. Trimming pared 2 bases from V and 6 bases from J, leaving 11 bases between. CDR3 length: 13 amino acids. This chain's CDR3 is CASSLLGATEQYF. The CDR3 DNA reads as TGTGCCAGCAGCTTATTGGGGGCCACCGAGCAGTACTTC. The complete variable domain, with remaining parts taken from reference TRBV11-2 and TRBJ2-7, reads EAGVAQSPRYKIIEKRQSVAFWCNPISGHATLYWYQQILGQGPKLLIQFQNNGVVDDSQLPKDRFSAERLKGVDSTLKIQPAKLEDSAVYLCASSLLGATEQYFGPGTRLTVT.

The CDR3 here is CASSETGENTIYF. Written as DNA, the CDR3 is TGTGCCAGCAGTGAAACCGGTGAAAACACCATATATTTT. The rearrangement uses TRBV6-1 and TRBJ1-3; D is ambiguous. With 2 bases removed from V and 6 bases from J, the gap between germline ends came to 8 bases. Per the germline V gene, CDR1 is MNHNS and CDR2 is SASEGT. The CDR3 sequence is 13 residues long.

CDR3 nucleotide sequence: TGTGCCAGCAGTTTAGCGGGGGGGCGGAATGAGCAGTTCTTC. Amino acid sequence: CASSLAGGRNEQFF. The genes are TRBV12-3 or TRBV12-4 and TRBJ2-1, with D tentatively TRBD2 (7 bases). V shed 0 bases and J shed 7 bases, with 10 bases lying between them. The CDR3 sequence is 14 residues long.